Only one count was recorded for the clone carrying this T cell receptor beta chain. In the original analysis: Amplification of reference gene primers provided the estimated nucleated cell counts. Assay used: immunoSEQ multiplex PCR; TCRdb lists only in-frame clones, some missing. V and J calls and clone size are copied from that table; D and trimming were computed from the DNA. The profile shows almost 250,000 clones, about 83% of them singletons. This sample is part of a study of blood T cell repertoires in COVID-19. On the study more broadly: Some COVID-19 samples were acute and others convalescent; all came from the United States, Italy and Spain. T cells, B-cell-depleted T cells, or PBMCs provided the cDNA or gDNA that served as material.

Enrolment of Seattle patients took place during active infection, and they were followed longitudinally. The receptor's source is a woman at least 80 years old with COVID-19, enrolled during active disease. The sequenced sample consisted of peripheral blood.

CDR3 region: CASLFRGHGYTF. CDR3 in DNA: TGTGCCAGCCTCTTCAGGGGGCATGGCTACACCTTC. The chain employs TRBV28 and TRBJ1-2; 8 nucleotides agree with TRBD1. Germline V gives CDR1 MDHEN, CDR2 SYDVKM. The CDR3 loop spans 12 amino acids. Unmatched junction bases numbered 5, after V lost 8 bases and J lost 6 bases.